This paragraph covers one T cell receptor (beta chain) sequence. This clonotype was seen many times. Its antigen is unknown. There are no base qualities to consult, and no much larger clone falls within one base. Reading from cysteine to phenylalanine, the CDR3 counts 12 amino acids. Just CDR3 DNA is preserved here, 36 bases in frame from base 1. Between the V and J ends, shortened by 5 bases and 4 bases respectively, the junction contains 11 bases. According to the germline V gene (reference sequence), CDR1 reads DFQATT and CDR2 reads SNEGSKA. This record comes from a study of early T cells in non-severe SARS-CoV-2 infection (dated by TCRdb to about 2021). At the level of the whole study: Because TCR sequencing relied on bulk RNA taken from unsorted whole blood, pairing of alpha and beta chains was not possible. What the work shows at the level of the full study, not this receptor alone: VDJdb matching was skewed toward anti-spike CD8 responses and likely underestimated virus-specific expansions, missing private and CD4 specificities.

The library relied on 5' RACE. Sequenced on a NextSeq 500. In the TCR library protocol, unique molecular identifiers were attached to individual cDNA molecules to correct for PCR bias and sequencing error. Sequencing covered both TCR alpha and beta chains, and within each sample the abundances of alpha and beta sequences were tightly co-correlated. The authors' analysis ran thus. V gene, J gene and CDR3 annotation of TCR sequences was performed with Decombinator V4. TCRs were defined as expanded if a significant change between any two time points was detected under a Poisson model with p below 0.0001. TCR abundances were normalised to the total number of TCRs sequenced per sample and expressed as counts per million. TRAV1-2 paired with TRAJ12, TRAJ20 or TRAJ33 defined MAIT TCRs, while TRAV10 paired with TRAJ18 defined iNKT TCRs. VDJdb, accessed on 1 November 2021, was searched for TCRs annotated for CMV, EBV and SARS-CoV-2, and TCRs annotated for more than one antigen were excluded. TCRdb took the public reads, trimmed them with fastp at Q25, ran MiXCR for clone calling and kept in-frame beta chains. CDR3 protein sequences are deduplicated, and each keeps its most common genes and DNA. These V and J calls rely on TCRdb rather than the paper's analysis. The sample includes about 46,000 distinct CDR3 sequences, with approximately 5.9% observed a single time. The top ten clonotypes cover 5.4% of the sample.

Set within a cohort of healthcare workers in London, UK, this nested case-control study involved weekly PCR testing of nasopharyngeal swabs along with blood sampling. Healthcare workers were recruited between 23 and 31 March 2020, during the week of the UK lockdown, and were followed weekly for up to roughly 15 weeks. This specimen was whole blood, taken at baseline. The source of this sequence is an adult who was a healthcare worker with PCR-confirmed SARS-CoV-2 infection or an uninfected control (not recorded which). Recombination linked TRBV20-1 to TRBJ2-5, with no D gene named confidently. The nucleotide sequence is TGCAGTGCTCTTCCCCCTTTAGAGACCCAGTACTTC. Translated, it gives CSALPPLETQYF.